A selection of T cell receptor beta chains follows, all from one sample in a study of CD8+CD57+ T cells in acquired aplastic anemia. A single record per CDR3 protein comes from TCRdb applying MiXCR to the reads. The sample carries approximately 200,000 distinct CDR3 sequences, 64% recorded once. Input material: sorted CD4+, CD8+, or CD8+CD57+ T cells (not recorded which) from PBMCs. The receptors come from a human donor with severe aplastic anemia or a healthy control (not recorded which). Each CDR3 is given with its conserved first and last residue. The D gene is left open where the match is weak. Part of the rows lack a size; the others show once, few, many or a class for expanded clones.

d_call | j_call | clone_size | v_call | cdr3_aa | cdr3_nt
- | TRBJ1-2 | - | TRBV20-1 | CSAPGFGYTF | TGCAGTGCTCCCGGTTTTGGCTACACCTTC
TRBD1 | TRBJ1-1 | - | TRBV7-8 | CASSSSGRQGRTEAFF | TGTGCCAGCAGCTCCTCTGGTCGACAGGGACGCACTGAAGCTTTCTTT
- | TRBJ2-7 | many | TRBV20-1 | CSARVKVGSYGQYF | TGCAGTGCTAGAGTAAAAGTCGGTTCCTACGGGCAGTACTTC
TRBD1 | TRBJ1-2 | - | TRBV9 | CASSVGTENYGYTF | TGTGCCAGCAGCGTCGGGACAGAGAACTATGGCTACACCTTC
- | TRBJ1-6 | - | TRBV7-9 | CASREGNSPLHF | TGTGCCAGCAGGGAGGGGAATTCACCCCTCCACTTT
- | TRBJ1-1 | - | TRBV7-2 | CASTLQGTEAFF | TGTGCCAGCACCTTACAGGGAACTGAAGCTTTCTTT
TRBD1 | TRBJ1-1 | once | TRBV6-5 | CASSYAVAGGTEAFF | TGTGCCAGCAGTTACGCGGTCGCAGGGGGCACTGAAGCTTTCTTT
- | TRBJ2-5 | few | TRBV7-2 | CASSLALQETQYF | TGTGCCAGCAGCTTAGCCCTCCAAGAGACCCAGTACTTC
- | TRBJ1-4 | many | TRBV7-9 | CASSLIVRGNEKLFF | TGTGCCAGCAGCTTAATAGTAAGGGGTAATGAAAAACTGTTTTTT
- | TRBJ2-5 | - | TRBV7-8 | CASSLLSLAETQYF | TGTGCCAGCAGCTTATTGTCACTAGCAGAGACCCAGTACTTC
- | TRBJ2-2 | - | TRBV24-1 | CATSDFTGFPLGGELFF | TGTGCCACCAGTGATTTTACAGGGTTCCCCCTGGGAGGGGAGCTGTTTTTT
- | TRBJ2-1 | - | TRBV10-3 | CAISSGGYPSYNEQFF | TGTGCCATCAGCTCCGGGGGTTACCCTTCCTACAATGAGCAGTTCTTC
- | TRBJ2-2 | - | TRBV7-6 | CASSGGGGNHLTGELFF | TGTGCCAGCAGTGGAGGGGGGGGAAACCACCTCACCGGGGAGCTGTTTTTT
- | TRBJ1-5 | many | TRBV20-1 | CSARPTSSGNQPQHF | TGCAGTGCTAGACCTACCTCAAGCGGCAATCAGCCCCAGCATTTT
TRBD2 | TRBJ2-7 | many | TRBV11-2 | CASTSGRGEKYEQYF | TGTGCCAGCACCTCTGGGCGGGGGGAGAAATACGAGCAGTACTTC
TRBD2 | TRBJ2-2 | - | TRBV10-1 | CASSEAPWGGLAGETGELFF | TGCGCCAGCAGTGAGGCACCCTGGGGTGGCCTAGCGGGGGAAACCGGGGAGCTGTTTTTT